Shown below are 3 T cell receptor beta chains from a single sample sequenced in a study of cytomegalovirus exposure and HLA in healthy donors. Primers included in the PCR were 60 Vbeta and 13 Jbeta primers. Method: immunoSEQ multiplex PCR; TCRdb's copy keeps in-frame clones and lacks some. The sample holds around 94,000 clones; nearly 65% are singletons and the top ten take approximately 4.3%. Input material: PBMCs. These receptors all come from a human donor in good health.

The rearrangement joins TRBV6-6 to TRBJ1-4, with no clear D. The germline V and J ends were trimmed by 1 base and 8 bases, with 8 bases remaining between them. The germline V gene encodes CDR1 MNHNY and CDR2 SVGAGI (reference sequence). The CDR3 spans 13 residues. The CDR3 sequence: CASSYFAGEKLFF. DNA for the CDR3: TGTGCCAGCAGTTACTTCGCGGGCGAAAAACTGTTTTTT.

The gene calls are TRBV9 and TRBJ2-1; 12 nucleotides match TRBD2. In germline, CDR1 is SGDLS, CDR2 YYNGEE. Unmatched junction bases numbered 5, after V lost 3 bases and J lost 7 bases. The CDR3 has 15 amino acids. CDR3 region: CASSGLAGGRNEQFF. CDR3 nucleotide sequence: TGTGCCAGCAGCGGTCTAGCGGGAGGGCGGAATGAGCAGTTCTTC.

This clone was detected only a few times. The rearrangement links TRBV5-4 to TRBJ2-3, with a tentative D call TRBD2 (6 bases). CDR3 length: 16 amino acids. Germline CDR1 is SGHNT and CDR2 is YYREEE (reference sequence). V gave up 1 base and J gave up 3 bases, with 15 bases separating them. CDR3 loop: CASSLLTGVGTDTQYF. For the CDR3, the DNA is TGTGCCAGCAGCTTGCTTACGGGAGTGGGGACAGATACGCAGTATTTT.